The rows below give T cell receptor beta chains drawn from one sample of a study. Via MiXCR, TCRdb re-called the 5' RACE reads, giving one row per CDR3 protein. Counted here are roughly 30,000 distinct CDR3 sequences, approximately 30% occurring once; the ten biggest clones make up approximately 2.4%. Sequencing used tumor-infiltrating Tregs sorted from the breast tumor. The receptors shown here come from a female donor with breast cancer. Both conserved end residues are part of each CDR3. D genes are given only for firm matches. Part of the rows lack a size; the others show once, few, many or a class for expanded clones.

TRBJ2-1 | TRBV20-1 | TRBD2 | - | CSARPRGGLEQFF | TGCAGTGCTAGACCTCGCGGGGGACTTGAGCAGTTCTTC
TRBJ1-2 | TRBV5-1 | TRBD1 | - | CASSWDRVHYTF | TGCGCCAGCAGCTGGGACAGGGTCCACTACACCTTC
TRBJ2-7 | TRBV6-6 | TRBD1 | - | CASSYSDRGYEQYF | TGTGCCAGCAGTTACTCGGACAGGGGTTACGAGCAGTACTTC
TRBJ2-5 | TRBV6-5 | TRBD1 | few | CASSRGGEGYETQYF | TGTGCCAGCAGTCGAGGGGGCGAGGGGTATGAGACCCAGTACTTC
TRBJ2-7 | TRBV19 | - | - | CASSTPGGRRGEQYF | TGTGCCAGTAGTACCCCGGGCGGACGAAGGGGGGAGCAGTACTTC
TRBJ1-1 | TRBV20-1 | - | - | CSAREAGRTEAFF | TGCAGTGCCAGGGAGGCAGGGCGAACTGAAGCTTTCTTT
TRBJ2-7 | TRBV20-1 | - | few | CSASQGFREQYF | TGCAGTGCTAGTCAAGGTTTTAGGGAGCAGTACTTC
TRBJ2-7 | TRBV7-9 | TRBD2 | many | CASSLAGLAGELEQYF | TGTGCCAGCAGCTTAGCTGGTCTAGCGGGAGAACTCGAGCAGTACTTC
TRBJ2-7 | TRBV5-1 | TRBD2 | - | CASSLGRQREGSHEQYF | TGCGCCAGCAGCTTGGGACGCCAGCGGGAGGGCTCCCACGAGCAGTACTTC
TRBJ1-1 | TRBV20-1 | TRBD1 | - | CSARDQGTANTEAFF | TGCAGTGCTAGAGATCAGGGGACAGCTAACACTGAAGCTTTCTTT
TRBJ1-2 | TRBV5-5 | - | few | CASSLAGTITNYGYTF | TGTGCCAGCAGCTTGGCCGGGACAATTACTAACTATGGCTACACCTTC
TRBJ2-7 | TRBV30 | - | - | CAWSTYGAGEKYEQYF | TGTGCCTGGAGTACCTACGGGGCAGGGGAGAAATACGAGCAGTACTTC
TRBJ2-2 | TRBV5-1 | - | medium-sized | CASSFGTLLATGELFF | TGCGCCAGCAGCTTCGGGACGCTGCTCGCCACCGGGGAGCTGTTTTTT
TRBJ2-1 | TRBV24-1 | - | many | CATSDVQGGNEQFF | TGTGCCACCAGTGATGTTCAGGGCGGCAATGAGCAGTTCTTC
TRBJ2-2 | TRBV20-1 | - | - | CSATGELEFGELFF | TGCAGTGCTACCGGAGAACTAGAGTTCGGGGAGCTGTTTTTT
TRBJ1-5 | TRBV19 | - | - | CASSIRPGVGNQPQHF | TGTGCCAGTAGTATCCGACCCGGGGTCGGCAATCAGCCCCAGCATTTT
TRBJ1-3 | TRBV7-9 | - | - | CASSLGAHGIFGNTIYF | TGTGCCAGCAGCTTGGGGGCACACGGGATTTTTGGAAACACCATATATTTT
TRBJ2-1 | TRBV5-1 | TRBD2 | few | CASSRPGTSATYNEQFF | TGCGCCAGCAGCCGACCAGGGACTAGCGCCACCTACAATGAGCAGTTCTTC
TRBJ1-1 | TRBV19 | - | few | CASSIGRGATEAFF | TGTGCCAGTAGTATAGGACGAGGGGCGACTGAAGCTTTCTTT
TRBJ2-1 | TRBV3-1 | TRBD2 | - | CASSNWTSGSEQFF | TGTGCCAGCAGCAATTGGACTAGCGGGTCCGAGCAGTTCTTC
TRBJ1-1 | TRBV7-9 | - | large | CASSLTRTEAFF | TGTGCCAGCAGCTTAACCCGGACTGAAGCTTTCTTT
TRBJ1-1 | TRBV20-1 | TRBD1 | - | CSARQLDRENTEAFF | TGCAGTGCTAGACAACTGGACAGGGAGAACACTGAAGCTTTCTTT
TRBJ2-1 | TRBV5-1 | TRBD2 | medium-sized | CASSSIAGAYNEQFF | TGCGCCAGCAGCTCGATAGCGGGAGCCTACAATGAGCAGTTCTTC
TRBJ1-2 | TRBV7-9 | - | - | CASSLEGNYGYTF | TGTGCCAGCAGCTTAGAGGGGAACTATGGCTACACCTTC
TRBJ2-5 | TRBV7-8 | TRBD1 | few | CASSNRGRETQYF | TGTGCCAGCAGCAACAGGGGCCGGGAGACCCAGTACTTC
TRBJ1-5 | TRBV3-1 | - | - | CASSHRGLNQPQHF | TGTGCCAGCAGCCACAGGGGTCTCAATCAGCCCCAGCATTTT
TRBJ2-7 | TRBV9 | TRBD2 | - | CASSVGSGSNYEQYF | TGTGCCAGCAGCGTAGGAAGCGGGAGTAACTACGAGCAGTACTTC